The T cell receptor beta chain described here comes from a study of PD-L1 blockade in urothelial cancer. About the research overall: Patients' atezolizumab regimen, 1,200 mg intravenously every 3 weeks, began around 2014. Reported median T cell count for blood samples was more than 110,000.

Repertoires were generated with immunoSEQ multiplex PCR, while TCRdb's copy carries only in-frame clones and drops some. The sample has more than 60,000 clones; about nine tenths are singletons. The sample's time point: peripheral blood 6 weeks after treatment start. All patients carried locally advanced or metastatic urothelial carcinoma. Trimming removed 2 bases from V and 3 bases from J; junction bases left unmatched: 15. Germline CDR1 reads GTSNPN; CDR2 reads SVGIG (reference sequence). The CDR3 is 17 residues long. Sequenced material: PBMCs, taken around atezolizumab (anti-PD-L1) treatment. The chain links TRBV30 to TRBJ1-1; 7 bases match TRBD1. The clonotype originates from a man in his 60s with urothelial cancer. CDR3 DNA: TGTGCCTGGAGTAGGACAGGAAATATCGGAGGGTACACTGAAGCTTTCTTT. Its translation is CAWSRTGNIGGYTEAFF.